This T cell receptor beta chain was recovered during a study of T cells in narcolepsy. The overall study: Donors had narcolepsy type 1 or type 2, or were healthy controls.

The V end was cut by 4 bases, the J end by 8 bases, with 15 bases between. Germline V gene data show CDR1 as WNHNN and CDR2 as SYGVQD (reference sequence). The length of the CDR3 is 14 residues. The data were produced by immunoSEQ multiplex PCR, yet TCRdb's version contains in-frame clones alone and is incomplete. Of around 30,000 clones detected, 79% appear once; the ten largest clones hold less than 8.5%. Study-level findings and limits: Comparing one patient's CSF and blood CD4+ clonotypes highlighted HCRT- and TRIB2-specific autoreactive clonotypes. Blood of same and different patients, but not healthy controls, reportedly held recurring autoreactive clonotypes. In some patient and control memory CD4+ samples, autoreactive clones were absent.

About this clone: Its antigen is not identified.

This clonotype originated in a human donor in good health. Material: memory (CD45RA-) CD4+ T cells from blood. The chain couples TRBV10-1 to TRBJ2-1; D not certain. The CDR3 loop is CASSVGRKGDEQFF. CDR3 nucleotide sequence: TGCGCCAGCAGTGTTGGACGTAAGGGCGATGAGCAGTTCTTC.